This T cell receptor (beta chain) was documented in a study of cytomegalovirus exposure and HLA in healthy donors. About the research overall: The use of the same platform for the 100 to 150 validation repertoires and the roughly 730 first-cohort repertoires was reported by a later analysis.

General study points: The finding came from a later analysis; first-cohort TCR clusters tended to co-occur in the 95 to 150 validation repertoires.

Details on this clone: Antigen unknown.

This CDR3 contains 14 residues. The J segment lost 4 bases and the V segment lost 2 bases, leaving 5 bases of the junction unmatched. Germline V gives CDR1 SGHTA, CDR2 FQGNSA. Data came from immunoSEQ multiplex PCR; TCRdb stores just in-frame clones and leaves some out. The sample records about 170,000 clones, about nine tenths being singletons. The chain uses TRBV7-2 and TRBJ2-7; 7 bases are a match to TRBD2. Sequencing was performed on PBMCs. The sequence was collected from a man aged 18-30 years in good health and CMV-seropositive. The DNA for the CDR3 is TGTGCCAGCAGCTTACAGTCTAGCGGATACGAGCAGTACTTC. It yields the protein CASSLQSSGYEQYF. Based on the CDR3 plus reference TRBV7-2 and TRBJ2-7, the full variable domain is GAGVSQSPSNKVTEKGKDVELRCDPISGHTALYWYRQSLGQGLEFLIYFQGNSAPDKSGLPSDRFSAERTGGSVSTLTIQRTQQEDSAVYLCASSLQSSGYEQYFGPGTRLTVT.